Shown below are 24 T cell receptor beta chains from a single sample sequenced in a study of T cell responses to AZD1222 COVID-19 vaccine (dated by TCRdb to about 2021). The library was obtained by the immunoSEQ multiplex PCR assay. TCRdb re-hosts the immuneACCESS table, in-frame sequences only. Its copies lack some clones; in the studies checked, an unresolved V gene accounts for under half of them, and the cause for the rest is not known. Within this sample are about 160,000 clones, with approximately 91% of them counted one time only. The top ten clones comprise 5.5% of the sample. The time point tag for this specimen amounts to: baseline before first vaccination. Specimen: peripheral blood, collected on day 0 of AZD1222 vaccination. Source of these receptors: an adult in good health.

This chain uses TRBV18 with TRBJ1-2; 7 bases match TRBD1. The V segment lost 6 bases and the J segment 4 bases; nucleotides outside the gene matches: 8. The CDR3 is 14 residues long. The germline CDR1 and CDR2 sequences are KGHSH and LQKENI. CDR3 sequence: CASSPPGQSYGYTF. CDR3 nucleotide sequence: TGTGCCAGCTCGCCCCCGGGACAGAGCTATGGCTACACCTTC.

The chain carries TRBV7-9 and TRBJ1-5; D gene unclear. Trimming pared 2 bases from V and 3 bases from J, leaving 5 bases between. CDR1 SEHNR and CDR2 FQNEAQ come from the germline V gene (reference sequence). This CDR3 comprises 13 residues. CDR3 in amino acids: CASSLSFNQPQHF. The CDR3 DNA reads as TGTGCCAGCAGCTTATCTTTCAATCAGCCCCAGCATTTT.

This rearrangement joins TRBV27 to TRBJ1-6, with D possibly matching TRBD1 (5 bases). CDR3 size: 14 residues. Germline CDR1 MNHEY, CDR2 SMNVEV (reference sequence). Trimming shortened V by 8 bases and J by 8 bases, and 16 bases separated the two germline ends. CDR3 sequence reads: CASGQPGLYSPLHF. The CDR3 DNA reads TGTGCCAGCGGGCAACCGGGACTTTATTCACCCCTCCACTTT.

The chain links TRBV18 to TRBJ2-1; no clear D. Deletions cut 0 bases from V and 3 bases from J, with 6 bases between. CDR1 is KGHSH and CDR2 is LQKENI in the germline V gene. The CDR3 is 14 residues long. CDR3: CASSPPGGYNEQFF. The DNA of the CDR3 is TGTGCCAGCTCACCACCTGGCGGCTACAATGAGCAGTTCTTC.

The chain combines TRBV6-5 with TRBJ1-2, with a possible D match to TRBD1 (5 bases). Trimming shortened V by 10 bases and J by 7 bases, and 22 bases separated the two germline ends. The CDR3 has 14 amino acids. CDR1 is MNHEY and CDR2 is SVGAGI in the germline V gene. CDR3 bases: TGTGCCACCGGTCCGGGACGCCTGTTTGGTGGCTACACCTTC. This gives the protein CATGPGRLFGGYTF.

J is TRBJ2-2 and V is TRBV4-2; D not certain. The CDR3 runs 15 residues. CDR1 and CDR2 from the germline V gene are LGHNA and YNFKEQ. V was clipped by 0 bases and J by 4 bases, with 9 bases between them. This CDR3 reads CASSQDQLTTGELFF. The DNA of the CDR3 is TGTGCCAGCAGCCAAGATCAGCTAACCACCGGGGAGCTGTTTTTT.

The chain is built from TRBV6-2 or TRBV6-3 and TRBJ2-3; tentatively, D is TRBD2 (6 bases). The CDR3 totals 17 residues. Germline-derived CDR1 and CDR2 are MNHEY and SVGEGT. With 6 bases removed from V and 6 bases from J, the gap between germline ends came to 25 bases. CDR3 DNA sequence: TGTGCCAGCAGCCCTTCCTCGGCGGGATCCCGTGGTGATACGCAGTATTTT. Translating gives CASSPSSAGSRGDTQYF.

The V call is TRBV7-9, the J call TRBJ2-5; no clear D. Germline-derived CDR1 and CDR2 are SEHNR and FQNEAQ (reference sequence). This CDR3 spans 13 amino acids. Trimming stripped 6 bases from V and 5 bases from J, with 13 bases between. CDR3 in DNA: TGTGCCAGCAGTCATAACTTTCCTGAGACCCAGTACTTC. Its protein is CASSHNFPETQYF.

The V call is TRBV19, the J call TRBJ1-1; possible D gene TRBD1, 6 bases. Trimming took 3 bases from V and 2 from J, leaving 16 bases between them. Looked up from germline, CDR1 is LNHDA and CDR2 is SQIVND (reference sequence). The length of the CDR3 is 16 residues. The CDR3 reads CASSIDRHRANTEAFF. CDR3 DNA: TGTGCCAGTAGTATTGATCGTCACAGGGCTAACACTGAAGCTTTCTTT. Full variable domain (rest looked up from reference TRBV19 and TRBJ1-1): DGGITQSPKYLFRKEGQNVTLSCEQNLNHDAMYWYRQDPGQGLRLIYYSQIVNDFQKGDIAEGYSVSREKKESFPLTVTSAQKNPTAFYLCASSIDRHRANTEAFFGQGTRLTVV.

The rearrangement links TRBV25-1 to TRBJ2-1, with 14 bases identical to TRBD2. CDR3 length: 17 amino acids. Germline CDR1 is MGHDK and CDR2 is SYGVNS. The V and J ends lost 8 bases and 5 bases, in that order; junction bases with no gene match: 11. The CDR3 sequence: CASSRPGLAGADNEQFF. For the CDR3, the DNA is TGTGCCAGCTCGCGACCGGGACTAGCGGGAGCGGACAATGAGCAGTTCTTC.

The rearrangement links TRBV9 to TRBJ1-2, with 11 bases lining up with TRBD1. The CDR3 extends over 14 amino acids. V was clipped by 4 bases and J by 8 bases; unmatched bases: 7. CDR1 and CDR2 from the germline V gene are SGDLS and YYNGEE. In DNA form, the CDR3 reads TGTGCCAGCAGCCCGGGACAGGGGGTTTCCGGCTACACCTTC. Amino acids: CASSPGQGVSGYTF.

V is TRBV7-2 and J is TRBJ1-5; D not certain. Germline CDR1 and CDR2: SGHTA and FQGNSA. The CDR3 is 14 residues long. Trimming left V 0 bases short and J 6 bases short, with 9 bases between. CDR3 DNA sequence: TGTGCCAGCAGCTTAGCAGGGAGAGGTCAGCCCCAGCATTTT. This translates into CASSLAGRGQPQHF.

This clone came up once. The CDR3 spells CASSTTGRDGYTF. The CDR3 DNA reads as TGTGCCAGCAGCACGACAGGAAGAGACGGCTACACCTTC. The chain uses TRBV3-1 (or the pseudogene TRBV3-2) and TRBJ1-2; the D gene is possibly TRBD1 (6 bases). The CDR3 has 13 residues. V lost 5 bases, J lost 8 bases, and 15 bases lay in between. Germline-derived CDR1 and CDR2 are LGHDT and YNNKEL (reference sequence).

The sample holds one count of this clone. The CDR3 DNA reads TGCGCCAGCAGCCAACAGGGATACGAGCAGTACTTC. This translates into CASSQQGYEQYF. The chain carries TRBV10-2 and TRBJ2-7; tentatively, D is TRBD1 (6 bases). Trimming took off 6 bases at V and 4 bases at J, with 10 bases between the two ends. Looked up from germline, CDR1 is WSHSY and CDR2 is SAAADI. The CDR3 is 12 residues long.

A single count supports this clone. The chain is built from TRBV6-2 or TRBV6-3 and TRBJ1-5, with D tentatively TRBD1 (5 bases). The CDR3 sequence is 15 residues long. Germline V gene sequence: CDR1 MNHEY, CDR2 SVGEGT. V was pared by 0 bases and J by 7 bases, with 13 bases between. The CDR3 bases are TGTGCCAGCAGTTACTCAGGGGCTTCGAGACAGCCCCAGCATTTT. The encoded protein is CASSYSGASRQPQHF.

The rearrangement joins TRBV3-1 (or the pseudogene TRBV3-2) to TRBJ2-1, with 8 bases matching TRBD2. This CDR3 spans 17 amino acids. The V gene end was trimmed by 4 bases and the J gene end by 3 bases; junction bases not matched to a gene: 11. Germline lookup yields CDR1 LGHDT and CDR2 YNNKEL (reference sequence). The DNA for the CDR3 is TGTGCCAGCAGCCTCTTGAGCGGAGCGGGGGTCTACAATGAGCAGTTCTTC. It encodes CASSLLSGAGVYNEQFF.

The V and J genes are TRBV5-4 and TRBJ2-7, with 9 nucleotides matching TRBD2. The V segment lost 2 bases and the J segment 0 bases; nucleotides outside the gene matches: 9. The CDR3 loop spans 17 amino acids. Per germline, CDR1 SGHNT and CDR2 YYREEE (reference sequence). The DNA for the CDR3 is TGTGCCAGCAGCTTAATTGGAGCGGGAGGCATCTCCTACGAGCAGTACTTC. Its translation is CASSLIGAGGISYEQYF.

The chain carries TRBV27 and TRBJ2-7; TRBD1 matches 8 bases. The CDR3 runs to 15 residues. In germline, CDR1 is MNHEY, CDR2 SMNVEV (reference sequence). Trimming removed 5 bases from V and 2 bases from J; junction bases left unmatched: 8. CDR3 loop: CASSPPGQVPYEQYF. CDR3 DNA sequence: TGTGCCAGCAGTCCCCCGGGACAGGTCCCCTACGAGCAGTACTTC.

The CDR3 sequence is CASRGRMNTEAFF. Written as DNA, the CDR3 is TGTGCCAGTAGAGGACGTATGAACACTGAAGCTTTCTTT. The V and J genes are TRBV19 and TRBJ1-1, with D hard to call. CDR1 and CDR2 from the germline V gene are LNHDA and SQIVND (reference sequence). V lost 6 bases to trimming and J lost 0 bases, with 8 bases between them. This CDR3 has 13 residues. Full variable domain (outside the CDR3, taken from reference TRBV19 and TRBJ1-1): DGGITQSPKYLFRKEGQNVTLSCEQNLNHDAMYWYRQDPGQGLRLIYYSQIVNDFQKGDIAEGYSVSREKKESFPLTVTSAQKNPTAFYLCASRGRMNTEAFFGQGTRLTVV.

The V call is TRBV5-4, the J call TRBJ1-6, with 7 bases lining up with TRBD1. Germline loops: CDR1 SGHNT, CDR2 YYREEE (reference sequence). J gave up 9 bases and V 7 bases, and 16 bases lay outside the gene matches. The CDR3 is 16 amino acids. The CDR3 sequence: CASGLKQTGTPSPLHF. Here the CDR3 DNA reads TGTGCCAGCGGCCTCAAACAGACAGGGACCCCTTCACCCCTCCACTTT.

This clone has a handful of counts. The rearrangement uses TRBV6-4 and TRBJ2-7; 9 nucleotides align to TRBD1. Trimming at V came to 4 bases and at J to 0 bases, leaving 7 bases not matched to a gene. The V gene's germline CDR1 is MRHNA and CDR2 SNTAGT. The CDR3 totals 16 residues. DNA of the CDR3: TGTGCCAGCAGTGGGCCGACGGACAGGGGCTCCTACGAGCAGTACTTC. As protein: CASSGPTDRGSYEQYF.

The V and J genes are TRBV24-1 and TRBJ1-1; 7 bases are a match to TRBD1. CDR1 is KGHDR and CDR2 is SFDVKD in the germline V gene. The CDR3 has 13 residues. J was trimmed by 7 bases and V by 3 bases; bases with no gene match: 4. The CDR3 DNA reads TGTGCCACCAGTGATCTTGGACAGGTTGAAGCTTTCTTT. It translates to CATSDLGQVEAFF.

The J gene is TRBJ1-6, the V gene TRBV7-2; unclear D gene. Germline CDR1 reads SGHTA; CDR2 reads FQGNSA. V dropped 1 base and J dropped 9 bases, with 10 bases sitting between them. The CDR3 loop spans 14 amino acids. CDR3 in DNA: TGTGCCAGCAGCTTAGGGGGTCCGGGTTCACCCCTCCACTTT. It specifies CASSLGGPGSPLHF. The full variable domain, with the rest looked up from reference TRBV7-2 and TRBJ1-6, is GAGVSQSPSNKVTEKGKDVELRCDPISGHTALYWYRQSLGQGLEFLIYFQGNSAPDKSGLPSDRFSAERTGGSVSTLTIQRTQQEDSAVYLCASSLGGPGSPLHFGNGTRLTVT.

This clone was recorded a few times. J is TRBJ1-5 and V is TRBV23-1; possible D gene TRBD1, 6 bases. TRBV23-1 is classed as an ORF, of uncertain function. Trimming shortened V by 5 bases and J by 0 bases, and 14 bases separated the two germline ends. This CDR3 spans 16 amino acids. CDR3 DNA: TGCGCCAGCAGTTGGGGGCAGATTATTAGCAATCAGCCCCAGCATTTT. Its protein product is CASSWGQIISNQPQHF.